This T cell receptor beta chain derives from a study of blood T cell repertoires in COVID-19. In the study overall: Collection of acute and convalescent COVID-19 samples took place in the United States, Italy and Spain. T cells, B-cell-depleted T cells, or PBMCs provided the cDNA or gDNA that served as material.

Only in-frame clones appear in the TCRdb table, and some are missing; sequencing was by immunoSEQ multiplex PCR. The data hold 150,000 or so clones, with about 86% observed a single time. Losses at the gene ends were 8 bases for V and 7 bases for J; bases not matched to a gene: 12. The V gene's germline CDR1 is MRHNA and CDR2 SNTAGT. The CDR3 has 15 amino acids. The sample taken for sequencing was peripheral blood. The chain has TRBV6-4 and TRBJ2-1, with 9 bases fitting TRBD2. The origin of this receptor is a man aged 18 to 29 with acute or convalescent COVID-19. In DNA form, the CDR3 reads TGTGCCAGCGCAGGCTTAGCGGGGGCGGGGAATGAGCAGTTCTTC. Its protein product is CASAGLAGAGNEQFF.